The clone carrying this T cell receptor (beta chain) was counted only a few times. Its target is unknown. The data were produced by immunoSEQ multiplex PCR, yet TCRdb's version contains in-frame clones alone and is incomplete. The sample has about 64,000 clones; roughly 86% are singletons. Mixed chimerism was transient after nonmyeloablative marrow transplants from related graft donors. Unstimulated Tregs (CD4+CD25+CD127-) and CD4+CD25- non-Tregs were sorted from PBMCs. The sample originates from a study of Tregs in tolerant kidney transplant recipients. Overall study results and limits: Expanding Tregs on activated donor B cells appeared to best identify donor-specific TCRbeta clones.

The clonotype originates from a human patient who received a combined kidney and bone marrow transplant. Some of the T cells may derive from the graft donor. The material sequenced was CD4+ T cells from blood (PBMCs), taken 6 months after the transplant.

The CDR3 loop is CASRQFGTSGIGASYEQYF. The CDR3, as DNA: TGTGCCAGCAGACAGTTCGGGACTAGCGGGATTGGGGCGAGTTACGAGCAGTACTTC. The chain combines TRBV11-3 with TRBJ2-7; 13 bases are shared with TRBD2. Looked up from germline, CDR1 is SGHNT and CDR2 is YENEEA. This CDR3 has 19 residues. The V gene end was trimmed by 6 bases and the J gene end by 4 bases; junction bases not matched to a gene: 18.